The sequence of this TCR beta chain was determined in a study of shared clonotypes between healthy human individuals (dated by TCRdb to about 2020). Concerning the study at large: The cohort comprised a couple of women and a few men aged 18 to 49 years. Per donor, three plates each were used for CD4 naive and CD4 memory, two for CD8 naive, and one for CD8 memory. Different laboratories and diverse techniques were used to prepare libraries and sequence TCR repertoires, to increase sequencing depth and limit assay-specific biases. The study deeply sequenced blood TCR repertoires of about 5 healthy adults to estimate repertoire size and the extent of clonotype sharing between individuals. Per donor, leukapheresis produced somewhere between about 0.94 and 9 billion PBMCs. Study-wide findings and limitations: Rarefaction of sorted-subset datasets indicated incomplete sequencing despite the large sequencing depth. Compared with non-shared clonotypes, the clonotypes found in all four sorted-subset donors had higher generation probabilities. Across a few donors, approximately 5% of naive CD4, over 3% of naive CD8, approximately 2.5% of memory CD4, and roughly 0.41% of memory CD8 clonotypes were shared. Sampling was restricted to blood, and TCR repertoires in tissue are likely to differ from TCR repertoires in blood. Because the study included a small number of donors, the genetic and exposure-history diversity represented was limited. Pairwise subsampling indicated that sequencing depth was expected to affect the degree of clonotype sharing among donors. Naive subsets generally had larger estimated clonotype richness than memory subsets did.

This clone was picked up one time. Its antigen target is currently unknown. Base qualities are not recorded, but no much larger clone differs from it by a single base. TCR CDR3 regions were amplified from genomic DNA by multiplex PCR using the deep immunoSEQ assay. Extracted genomic DNA from each cell subset was distributed evenly across all wells of several immunoSEQ 96-well plates, and each plate was treated as a replicate. For sorted subsets, approximately 0.2 ug of genomic DNA, equivalent to roughly 33,000 T cell genomes, went into each replicate PCR. Purified libraries were measured with a Qubit 3.0 fluorometer, size-checked on a Bioanalyzer 2100, and measured again with the KAPA Library Quantification kit. Each immunoSEQ 96-well plate was sequenced on its own single-read 150-cycle Illumina NextSeq 550 flow cell. Turning to the authors' computational methods: Because the immunoSEQ output included only junctional sequences and no quality scores, the filtering could not be the same as the filtering used for full-length reads. Sequences were annotated with PyIR, a Python wrapper for IgBLAST v1.9, and V/J genes and CDR3 were assigned using IMGT germline references. Reads were filtered out if the reads had weak V/J assignments (E-value above 1e-6), no CDR3, stop codons, out-of-frame junctions, or ambiguous translated residues. V3J clonotypes were defined as sequences sharing an identical inferred V gene, J gene, and CDR3 amino acid sequence. Percentage overlap between repertoires was computed as shared unique clonotypes divided by the size of the smaller repertoire. Repertoire richness was assessed with RTK rarefaction, the Chao1 estimator, and Recon v2.1 estimates of unobserved clonotypes. For all TCRbeta clonotypes obtained by the gDNA method from a handful of donors, generation probabilities were computed with OLGA. TCRdb took over this immuneACCESS table, retaining in-frame rearrangements with V and J assigned. Such tables are incomplete; in checked studies, under half of the missing clones stem from an unresolved V gene, and the remainder is unexplained. The D gene and trimming were derived from the DNA, and the V and J assignments and clone size from that table. In all, the sample holds fewer than 1.8 million clones, and less than 99% of those were seen once. Of the sample, 0.36% is held by the ten largest clones.

The donors were healthy, HIV-negative adults who had no recently reported acute infections or vaccinations. Every donor was a Caucasian adult living in Nashville, Tennessee, USA. Magnetic negative selection was used to enrich CD4+ T cells, after which naive cells were positively selected on CD45RA and the negative fraction became the memory subset. After blood collection by leukapheresis, PBMCs were isolated using Ficoll-Histopaque density gradient centrifugation and then cryopreserved in the vapor phase of liquid nitrogen. Analytical flow cytometry was used to check the purity and quantity of every magnetically sorted T cell population. Genomic DNA was isolated from every sorted fraction and measured by UV absorbance on a Nanodrop 2000c. CDR1 SGDLS and CDR2 YYNGEE are derived from the germline V gene. Here V drops 6 bases and J drops 9 bases, and the junction holds 14 bases not matched to any gene. Inclusive of the bounding cysteine and phenylalanine, the CDR3 is 15 residues long. Only CDR3 DNA is held: 45 bases, read in frame from base 1.

Material: naive CD4+ T cells sorted from blood. The meaning of the sample's cell subset or site label: CD45RA+ positively selected. The sequence was collected from a man between 25 and 39 years old in good health. The sequence joins TRBV9 to TRBJ2-1; TRBD1 lines up with 8 middle nucleotides. The encoded CDR3 is CASTKGDRSGIEQFF. The bases are TGTGCCAGCACCAAGGGGGACAGGAGTGGAATTGAGCAGTTCTTC.